This T cell receptor (beta chain) was captured in a study of long-term antiretroviral therapy in people with HIV. Germline loops: CDR1 MNHEY, CDR2 SMNVEV (reference sequence). V lost 7 bases and J lost 1, with 22 bases in between. The CDR3 is made up of 17 amino acids. Study-wide results and caveats: ART preceded a rise in diversity that nonetheless stayed lower than in transplant donor controls. Pre-ART clonal expansion yielded clones that dominated the repertoire at all time points.

No donor had fewer than one pre-ART PBMC sample or fewer than two post-ART PBMC samples. Points on this clone: The antigen remains undetermined.

Runs used v3.0 of the immunoSEQ assay and were done at survey level. This table comes from immunoSEQ multiplex PCR, and its TCRdb copy is limited to in-frame clones, with some not included. In the table there are 17,000 or so clones, roughly four fifths of which are singletons. This sequence originates from a man aged 18 to 29 with HIV. Sequenced here: unsorted PBMCs, sampled 0.3 years after starting antiretroviral therapy. The chain is built from TRBV27 and TRBJ1-1; D ambiguous. Here the CDR3 reads CASTTVRRNEKNTEAFF. For the CDR3, the DNA is TGTGCCAGCACCACCGTAAGGAGGAACGAAAAGAACACTGAAGCTTTCTTT.